The sequence of this T cell receptor (beta chain) was determined in a study of T cell responses to AZD1222 COVID-19 vaccine. Note on this clone: The antigen is undetermined.

Profiled with immunoSEQ multiplex PCR; TCRdb holds only in-frame clones, not every one. The table shows 100,000 to 150,000 clones, with 90% occurring only once. Findings and caveats of the study: The donors showed a predominance of white British ancestry and of females, with possible underestimation of clonal diversity. CD4 TCRs linked to vaccination spanned spike, dominating at 160-218 and 743-854.

Germline CDR1 is SGHNT and CDR2 is YENEEA. Trimming took 4 bases from V and 1 from J, leaving 14 bases between them. The CDR3 covers 16 residues. The chain recombines TRBV11-3 with TRBJ2-1; tentatively, D is TRBD2 (5 bases). The sample in question was peripheral blood, obtained on day 0 of AZD1222 vaccination. The clonotype was recovered from an adult in good health. CDR3 sequence (DNA): TGTGCCAGCAGCTCTCGGACTGGAAATTCCTACAATGAGCAGTTCTTC. Translated: CASSSRTGNSYNEQFF.